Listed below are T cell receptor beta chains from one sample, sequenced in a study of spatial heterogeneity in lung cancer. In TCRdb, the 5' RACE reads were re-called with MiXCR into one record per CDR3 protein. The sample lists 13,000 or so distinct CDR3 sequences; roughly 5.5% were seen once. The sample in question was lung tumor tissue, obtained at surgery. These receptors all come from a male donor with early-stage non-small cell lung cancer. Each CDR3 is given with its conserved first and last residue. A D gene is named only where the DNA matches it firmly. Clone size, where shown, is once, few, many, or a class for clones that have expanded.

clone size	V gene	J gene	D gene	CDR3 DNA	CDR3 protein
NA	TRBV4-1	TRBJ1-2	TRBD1	TGCGCCAGCAGCCAATTTGGGACAGCTCAAAATAGAGCTAACTATGGCTACACCTTC	CASSQFGTAQNRANYGYTF
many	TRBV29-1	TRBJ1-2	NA	TGCAGCGTTGTATTTCCGGGGGCCTATGGCTACACCTTC	CSVVFPGAYGYTF
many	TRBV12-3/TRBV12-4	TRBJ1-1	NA	TGTGCCAGCAGTCTCAGGGGTCTCAGGACTGAAGCTTTCTTT	CASSLRGLRTEAFF
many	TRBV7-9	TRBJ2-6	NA	TGTGCCAGCAGCTCACCCGGGGTCTCTGGGGCCAACGTCCTGACTTTC	CASSSPGVSGANVLTF
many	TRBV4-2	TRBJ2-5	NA	TGTGCCAGCAGCCCAGGTACGGGGGAGTACCAAGAGACCCAGTACTTC	CASSPGTGEYQETQYF
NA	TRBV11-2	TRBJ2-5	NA	TGTGCCAGCAGCTTTCCCCAGGGTACCGGGACCCAGTACTTC	CASSFPQGTGTQYF
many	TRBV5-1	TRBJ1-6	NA	TGCGCCAGCAGCCCTGACCACTATAATTCACCCCTCCACTTT	CASSPDHYNSPLHF
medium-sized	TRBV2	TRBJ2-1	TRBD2	TGTGCCAGCAGACAGACTAGCGGGAGCTCCTACAATGAGCAGTTCTTC	CASRQTSGSSYNEQFF
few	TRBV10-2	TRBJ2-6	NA	TGCGCCAGCAGCTCTAGCTCTGGGGCCAACGTCCTGACTTTC	CASSSSSGANVLTF
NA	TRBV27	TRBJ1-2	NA	TGTGCCAGCAGTTTCTCCAGTCCAACCGGAGGCTACACCTTC	CASSFSSPTGGYTF
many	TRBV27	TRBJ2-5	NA	TGTGCCAGCAGTCCACTAGTAGGGGGGTCAGAGACCCAGTACTTC	CASSPLVGGSETQYF
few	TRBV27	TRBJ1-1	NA	TGTGCCAGCAGTTTGTCCCCAGGGGCGTCGGCTTTCTTT	CASSLSPGASAFF
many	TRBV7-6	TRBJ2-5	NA	TGTGCCAGCAGCTTAGAATATGGGAGGCAAGAGACCCAGTACTTC	CASSLEYGRQETQYF
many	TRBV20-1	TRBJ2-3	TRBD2	TGCAGTGCTAGTCAGCGGGGGGGCACAGATACGCAGTATTTT	CSASQRGGTDTQYF
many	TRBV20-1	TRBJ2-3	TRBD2	TGCAGTGCGTTTAGCGGGGGGGCCCCGCTAGGCACAGATACGCAGTATTTT	CSAFSGGAPLGTDTQYF
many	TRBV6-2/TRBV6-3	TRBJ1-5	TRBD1	TGTGCCAGCAGTGAACAGGGGGCCTATCAGCCCCAGCATTTT	CASSEQGAYQPQHF
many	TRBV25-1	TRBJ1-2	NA	TGTGCCAGCAGTGAAGCAGGGGCGAACTATGGCTACACCTTC	CASSEAGANYGYTF
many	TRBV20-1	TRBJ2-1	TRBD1	TGCAGTGCAACCACCCCGACAGGGTACAATGAGCAGTTCTTC	CSATTPTGYNEQFF
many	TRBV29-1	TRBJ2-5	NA	TGCAGCGTTGAACGGCCCCGGGAGACCCAGTACTTC	CSVERPRETQYF
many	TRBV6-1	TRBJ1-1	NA	TGTGCCACTATAGGCGTTGTTGAAGCTTTCTTT	CATIGVVEAFF
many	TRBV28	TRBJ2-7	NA	TGTGCCAGCAGACCTTCGGACGGGCAAGGGTCCTACGAGCAGTACTTC	CASRPSDGQGSYEQYF
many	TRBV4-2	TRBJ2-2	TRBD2	TGTGCCAGCAGCCTGGGACTAGCGGTTACCGGGGAGCTGTTTTTT	CASSLGLAVTGELFF
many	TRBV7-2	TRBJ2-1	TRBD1	TGTGCCACCACCGTACAGGGGAGCAATGAGCAGTTCTTC	CATTVQGSNEQFF
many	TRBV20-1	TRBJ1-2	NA	TGCAGTGCTAGTGGGGGGGAGGAAGGTAACTATGGCTACACCTTC	CSASGGEEGNYGYTF
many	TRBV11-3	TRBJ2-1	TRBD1	TGTGCCAGCAGCTTAGAAACCGACAGGGGCCCCCAGTTCTTC	CASSLETDRGPQFF
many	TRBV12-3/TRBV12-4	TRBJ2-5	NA	TGTGCCAGCAGCCCTGACTCCGGGGGAGAGACCCAGTACTTC	CASSPDSGGETQYF
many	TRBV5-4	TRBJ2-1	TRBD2	TGTGCCAGCAGCCCATGGGTCGGGGGTAGCGGGGAGAATGAGCAGTTCTTC	CASSPWVGGSGENEQFF
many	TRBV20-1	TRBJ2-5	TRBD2	TGCAGTGCTACTGACTCAGCGGGGCAAGAGACCCAGTACTTC	CSATDSAGQETQYF
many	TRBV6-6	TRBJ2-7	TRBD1	TGTGCCAGCAGGTTCTACGGGACAGGGAACCACGAGCAGTACTTC	CASRFYGTGNHEQYF
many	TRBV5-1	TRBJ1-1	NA	TGCGCCAGCAGCTTGGAGATCGGGGGCAGGGCGACCACTGAAGCTTTCTTT	CASSLEIGGRATTEAFF
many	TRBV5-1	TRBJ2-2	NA	TGCGCCAGCAGACCCGACAGGGCGGGGGCCGGGGAGCTGTTTTTT	CASRPDRAGAGELFF
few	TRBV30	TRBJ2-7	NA	TGTGCCTGGTCAATTATGGGGACCGCCAACGAGCAGTACTTC	CAWSIMGTANEQYF
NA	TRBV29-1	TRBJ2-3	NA	TGCAGCGTTGAATACCGGGGAGGCACAGATACGCAGTATTTT	CSVEYRGGTDTQYF
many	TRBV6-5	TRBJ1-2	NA	TGTGCCAGCAGGGGGCTCTATGGCTACACCTTC	CASRGLYGYTF
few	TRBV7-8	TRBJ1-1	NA	TGTGCCAGCAGCTTAGTACCCGGGCTTGAAGCTTTCTTT	CASSLVPGLEAFF
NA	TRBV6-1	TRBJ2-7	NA	TGTGCCAGTGGCCGGGCGAGCTCCTACGAGCAGTACTTC	CASGRASSYEQYF
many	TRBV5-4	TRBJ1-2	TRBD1	TGTGCCAGCAGCGCCGGACAGGGAAACTATGGCTACACCTTC	CASSAGQGNYGYTF
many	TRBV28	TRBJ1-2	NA	TGTGCCAGCAACCTATCCCTCGACTATGGCTACACCTTC	CASNLSLDYGYTF
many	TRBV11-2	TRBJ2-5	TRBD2	TGTGCCAGCAGCTTAGATCTAATTAGCGGGGGGCAAGAGACCCAGTACTTC	CASSLDLISGGQETQYF
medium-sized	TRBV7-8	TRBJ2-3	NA	TGTGCCAGCAGCTCCCACAGGGCTACTCTGTCAGATACGCAGTATTTT	CASSSHRATLSDTQYF
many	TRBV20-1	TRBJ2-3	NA	TGCAGTGCTAGAGGGCCTCGCGTGGGCACAGATACGCAGTATTTT	CSARGPRVGTDTQYF
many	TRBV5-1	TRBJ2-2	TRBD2	TGCGCCAGCAGCCCGACTAGCGGCTTCACCGGGGAGCTGTTTTTT	CASSPTSGFTGELFF
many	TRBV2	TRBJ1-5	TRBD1	TGTGCCAGCAGGGATAGAGACAGGGCTAATCAGCCCCAGCATTTT	CASRDRDRANQPQHF
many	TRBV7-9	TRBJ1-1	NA	TGTGCCAGCAGGGGGGAACTCCCTGAAGCTTTCTTT	CASRGELPEAFF
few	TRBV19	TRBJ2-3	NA	TGTGCCAGTAGTTCTAGGGTCACAGATACGCAGTATTTT	CASSSRVTDTQYF
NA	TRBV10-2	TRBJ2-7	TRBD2	TGCGCCAGCAGTGAACTAGCGGGGGGCTATTACTACGAGCAGTACTTC	CASSELAGGYYYEQYF
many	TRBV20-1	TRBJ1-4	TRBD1	TGCAGTGCTAGAGATCGGGGACAGGCATCTGAAAAACTGTTTTTT	CSARDRGQASEKLFF
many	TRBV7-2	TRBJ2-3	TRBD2	TGTGCCAGCAGCTTAACATGGCGGGGGGGCACAGATACGCAGTATTTT	CASSLTWRGGTDTQYF